This T cell receptor beta chain was identified during a study of cytomegalovirus exposure and HLA in healthy donors. J gave up 11 bases and V 1 base, and 8 bases lay outside the gene matches. Germline-derived CDR1 and CDR2 are MRHNA and SNTAGT. The CDR3 totals 14 residues. PCR amplification relied on 60 Vbeta primers (plus 13 Jbeta primers). Repertoires were generated with immunoSEQ multiplex PCR, while TCRdb's copy carries only in-frame clones and drops some. The repertoire holds about 120,000 clones, with roughly 71% as singletons. The receptor's source is a woman in her forties in good health and CMV-seropositive. Input material: PBMCs. This chain links TRBV6-4 with TRBJ2-1; 7 bases agree with TRBD2. The CDR3 DNA follows: TGTGCCAGCAGTGACTTTGGGAGCGGGATTCAGCAGTTCTTC. Its protein product is CASSDFGSGIQQFF.